This TCR beta chain was sequenced during a study of T cell repertoires in cytomegalovirus infection. Whole-study context: Recently identified HLA-C-restricted CMV epitopes were used, and well-studied HLA-B-restricted CMV epitopes were used as well. Matching HLA type and CMV infection were both indicated by public TCR beta signatures. Study results and limitations: The ex vivo response was dominated by HLA-C-restricted CMV-specific TCR beta clonotypes.

TCRdb reprocessed the reads with MiXCR, giving one entry per CDR3 protein. The repertoire includes fewer than 1,000,000 distinct CDR3 sequences, roughly a third of them detected once, and 13% sits in the top ten. This clonotype was counted many times. What it recognizes is unknown. The V and J ends lost 4 bases and 0 bases, in that order; junction bases with no gene match: 8. Germline CDR1 is SGHVS and CDR2 is FNYEAQ. The CDR3 consists of 16 residues. This TCR was recovered from a human donor in good health (CMV status not recorded). Some clones in this sample may be carry-over from other donors' samples. V usage is TRBV7-6 and J usage is TRBJ2-7, with 8 nucleotides matching TRBD1. The starting material was cultured CD8+ T cells from PBMCs, obtained from culture after CMV antigen stimulation. The CDR3 here is CASSSEAGQGSYEQYF. In DNA form, the CDR3 reads TGTGCCAGCAGCTCCGAGGCTGGACAGGGCTCCTACGAGCAGTACTTC. Supplemented by reference TRBV7-6 and TRBJ2-7, the full variable domain reads GAGVSQSPRYKVTKRGQDVALRCDPISGHVSLYWYRQALGQGPEFLTYFNYEAQQDKSGLPNDRFSAERPEGSISTLTIQRTEQRDSAMYRCASSSEAGQGSYEQYFGPGTRLTVT.